In its sample, the clone carrying this TCR beta chain was seen a few times. Sequencing used immunoSEQ multiplex PCR; TCRdb keeps in-frame clones, though not all of them. In the table there are 250,000 to 350,000 clones, approximately 83% of which are singletons. The data are from a study of blood T cell repertoires in COVID-19. The sequence derives from a person aged 70 to 85 with COVID-19, enrolled during active disease. Sequencing used peripheral blood.

The chain's CDR3 is CASSSGSEAFF. The CDR3 DNA sequence: TGTGCCAGCAGCTCCGGTTCTGAAGCTTTCTTT. This rearrangement joins TRBV7-9 to TRBJ1-1; D is unclear. The germline V and J ends were trimmed by 4 bases and 6 bases, with 6 bases remaining between them. From germline, CDR1 is SEHNR and CDR2 FQNEAQ (reference sequence). The CDR3 contains 11 residues.